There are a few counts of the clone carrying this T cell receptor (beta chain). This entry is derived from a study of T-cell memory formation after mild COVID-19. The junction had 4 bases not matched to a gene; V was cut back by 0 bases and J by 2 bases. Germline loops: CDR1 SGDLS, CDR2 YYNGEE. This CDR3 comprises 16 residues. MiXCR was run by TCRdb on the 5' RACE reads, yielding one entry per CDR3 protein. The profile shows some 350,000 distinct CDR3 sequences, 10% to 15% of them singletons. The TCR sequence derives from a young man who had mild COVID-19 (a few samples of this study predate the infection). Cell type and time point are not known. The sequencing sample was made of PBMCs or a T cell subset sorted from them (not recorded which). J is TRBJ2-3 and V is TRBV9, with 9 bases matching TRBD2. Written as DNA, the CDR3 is TGTGCCAGCAGCGTAGGACTAGCGGCGTACACAGATACGCAGTATTTT. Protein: CASSVGLAAYTDTQYF.